The entry that follows covers one T cell receptor beta chain sequence. Lacking the conserved final phenylalanine or tryptophan, this CDR3 likely reflects a read error. The DNA is omitted, as the CDR3 cannot be located on it reliably, and the CDR3 follows TCRdb's listing. Produced via immunoSEQ multiplex PCR; TCRdb's table is partial and in-frame only. The table has around 59,000 clones, around 92% seen once; the top ten hold over 2.5%. Time point given: baseline, week 1 (first vaccination visit). Treatment given: pre-vaccination baseline after standard-of-care therapy. The sample originates from a study of a mutant IDH1 vaccine in newly diagnosed glioma. Study in general: The treated group averaged about 41 years old and was about 60% male, roughly 38% female. Patients got radiotherapy, temozolomide, or both beforehand, and most got both.

Germline V gene data show CDR1 as MNHNS and CDR2 as SASEGT. The CDR3 comprises 11 residues, both ends counted. The source was PBMCs, collected from a glioma patient treated with radiotherapy, temozolomide or both. This TCR came from a man between 45 and 60 years old with glioma. This chain joins TRBV6-1 and TRBJ1-1. This CDR3 reads CASSEASPLGI.